The rows below give T cell receptor beta chains drawn from one sample of a study of blood T cell repertoires in COVID-19. Some clones are missing from TCRdb's copy, which holds only in-frame ones; the method was immunoSEQ multiplex PCR. Of over 250,000 clones in the sample, approximately 89% were seen once. The specimen was PBMCs or T cells enriched from blood (not recorded which). These receptor sequences come from a woman aged 60 to 75 who had recovered from COVID-19. The CDR3 runs from the conserved cysteine through the conserved F or W. A D gene is named only where the DNA matches it firmly. Rows give clone size only sometimes, using once, few, many, or a class for an expanded clone.

TRBJ1-1 TRBV2 TRBD1 - TGTGCCAGCAGTGTTGACAGGGCGAGCACTGAAGCTTTCTTT CASSVDRASTEAFF
TRBJ1-1 TRBV2 - - TGTGCCAGCAGGGTTGAGGGAAACACTGAAGCTTTCTTT CASRVEGNTEAFF
TRBJ1-1 TRBV12-3/TRBV12-4 - - TGTGCCAGCAGTTTTCAACAGAACACTGAAGCTTTCTTT CASSFQQNTEAFF
TRBJ2-7 TRBV25-1 TRBD2 - TGTGCCAGCAGGGCCTTAAATCTAGCGGGGATCTCCTACGAGCAGTACTTC CASRALNLAGISYEQYF
TRBJ2-6 TRBV6-4 - - TGTGCCAGCAGTGAAAGGACATCTGGGGCCAACGTCCTGACTTTC CASSERTSGANVLTF
TRBJ2-7 TRBV11-2 TRBD2 - TGTGCCAGCAGCTTAGAGGGACTAGCGGGAACCTACGAGCAGTACTTC CASSLEGLAGTYEQYF
TRBJ1-3 TRBV7-6 - - TGTGCCAGCAGCTTAGGGGCAAGGGGTTTTGGAAACACCATATATTTT CASSLGARGFGNTIYF
TRBJ2-7 TRBV5-6 - - TGTGCCAGCAGCTTTCGGGGATCCTCCTACGAGCAGTACTTC CASSFRGSSYEQYF
TRBJ1-1 TRBV4-1 - - TGCGCCAGCAGCCAAGGGTTGCAGGCGAACACTGAAGCTTTCTTT CASSQGLQANTEAFF
TRBJ2-2 TRBV27 - - TGTGCCAGCAGTTTATTTGGGACTTTGGGAACCGGGGAGCTGTTTTTT CASSLFGTLGTGELFF
TRBJ1-1 TRBV10-1 TRBD1 - TGCGCCAGCAGTAACGGACAGGACACTGAAGCTTTCTTT CASSNGQDTEAFF
TRBJ1-4 TRBV5-5 - - TGTGCCAGCAGCTTGGGGGCTACTAATGAAAAACTGTTTTTT CASSLGATNEKLFF
TRBJ2-3 TRBV5-4 TRBD2 - TGTGCCAGCAGCCCGAATGAGGGCGCGGGAGCAGATACGCAGTATTTT CASSPNEGAGADTQYF
TRBJ2-5 TRBV5-1 TRBD2 - TGCGCCAGCAGCTTGGCTGGGACTAGCGGGGAAGAGACCCAGTACTTC CASSLAGTSGEETQYF
TRBJ2-1 TRBV7-3 - - TGTGCCAGCAGCGACGGGTCGGGGTACAATGAGCAGTTCTTC CASSDGSGYNEQFF
TRBJ1-3 TRBV12-5 - - TGTGCTAGTGGTTTGAGTGTGGGGGCCCTCTCTGGAAACACCATATATTTT CASGLSVGALSGNTIYF
TRBJ2-7 TRBV19 TRBD1 - TGTGCCAGTAGTACGACAGGGGGCGTAAACGAGCAGTACTTC CASSTTGGVNEQYF
TRBJ1-1 TRBV28 TRBD1 - TGTGCCACTACACTACAGGGGACTGAAGCTTTCTTT CATTLQGTEAFF
TRBJ1-5 TRBV19 TRBD1 - TGTGCCAGTAGTGGACAGGTGAATCAGCCCCAGCATTTT CASSGQVNQPQHF
TRBJ2-3 TRBV27 - - TGTGCCAGCAGTTTGCAGGGTATACCAGATACGCAGTATTTT CASSLQGIPDTQYF
TRBJ2-1 TRBV5-1 TRBD2 - TGCGCCAGCAGCTGGCCCCTCAGCGCAAGCGGGGGGTGGAATGAGCAGTTCTTC CASSWPLSASGGWNEQFF
TRBJ1-2 TRBV5-1 - - TGCGCCAGCAGCGTCGGGGGGATAACCGGGTATGACTACACCTTC CASSVGGITGYDYTF
TRBJ2-7 TRBV27 TRBD1 - TGTGCCAGCAGTACTGGGACAGGGACGTTCTACGAGCAGTACTTC CASSTGTGTFYEQYF
TRBJ1-2 TRBV24-1 TRBD1 - TGTGCCACCAGTGATTACTCAGGGGGAGATGGCTACACCTTC CATSDYSGGDGYTF
TRBJ1-2 TRBV15 - - TGTGCCACCAGCAGCCACAGCCTTAACTATGGCTACACCTTC CATSSHSLNYGYTF
TRBJ1-3 TRBV3-1/TRBV3-2 - - TGTGCCAGCAGCCACCACTACGACGCGGGAGGATCTGGAAACACCATATATTTT CASSHHYDAGGSGNTIYF
TRBJ2-5 TRBV4-2 TRBD2 - TGTGCCAGCAGCCAAGAACTAGCGGGAGATTCGTTTCGAGAGACCCAGTACTTC CASSQELAGDSFRETQYF
TRBJ2-1 TRBV5-6 - - TGTGCCAGCAGCTTGATTTGGGCGGGTATCTCCTACAATGAGCAGTTCTTC CASSLIWAGISYNEQFF
TRBJ1-5 TRBV28 TRBD1 - TGTGCCAGCATTCCGACAGGGCTTTTAAGCAATCAGCCCCAGCATTTT CASIPTGLLSNQPQHF
TRBJ2-7 TRBV5-6 - - TGTGCCAGCAGCCAGGGATCAGGGCTCGAGCAGTACTTC CASSQGSGLEQYF
TRBJ2-7 TRBV5-1 - once TGCGCCAGCAGCTTAGACTTCCGGGACAAACCCTACGAGCAGTACTTC CASSLDFRDKPYEQYF
TRBJ2-2 TRBV5-5 - once TGTGCCAGCAGCTTGGTCTTAGGGGACACCGGGGAGCTGTTTTTT CASSLVLGDTGELFF